These T cell receptor beta chains were read from a single sample in a study of cytomegalovirus exposure and HLA in healthy donors. Clones were read by immunoSEQ multiplex PCR, and TCRdb kept only the in-frame ones, dropping some. The sample lists over 110,000 clones, about four fifths occurring once. The specimen was PBMCs. The receptor source for this set is a man aged 35-49 years in good health and CMV-seronegative. CDR3s include the opening cysteine and the closing phenylalanine or tryptophan. A D gene is named only where the DNA matches it firmly. Not every row has a clone size; where given, it reads once, few, many or a size class.

D: -; J: TRBJ1-5; size: once; V: TRBV29-1; DNA: TGCAGCGTTACGGGGGGATCGGAAAATCAGCCCCAGCATTTT; CDR3: CSVTGGSENQPQHF
D: -; J: TRBJ1-2; size: -; V: TRBV7-9; DNA: TGTGCCAGCAGCCCCCCCCGGACAGAGTCCTATGGCTACACCTTC; CDR3: CASSPPRTESYGYTF
D: TRBD1; J: TRBJ1-2; size: -; V: TRBV6-4; DNA: TGTGCCAGCAGCCCCGAAGGGGGCGCGTCTAACTATGGCTACACCTTC; CDR3: CASSPEGGASNYGYTF
D: -; J: TRBJ2-1; size: large; V: TRBV6-4; DNA: TGTGCCAGCAGTGACGACACCTACAATGAGCAGTTCTTC; CDR3: CASSDDTYNEQFF
D: -; J: TRBJ2-1; size: -; V: TRBV18; DNA: TGTGCCAGCTCACCAGGACAGTGGAACAATGAGCAGTTCTTC; CDR3: CASSPGQWNNEQFF
D: -; J: TRBJ1-3; size: -; V: TRBV13; DNA: TGTGCCAGCAGTCGGGGGGATACTAGCTCTGGAAACACCATATATTTT; CDR3: CASSRGDTSSGNTIYF
D: -; J: TRBJ2-2; size: -; V: TRBV19; DNA: TGTGCCAGTAGTAAAAACGGGGTGGCGAACACCGGGGAGCTGTTTTTT; CDR3: CASSKNGVANTGELFF
D: -; J: TRBJ1-2; size: -; V: TRBV5-1; DNA: TGCGCCAGCAGACCTCTCTCGACAGGTTCCTATGGCTACACCTTC; CDR3: CASRPLSTGSYGYTF
D: TRBD1; J: TRBJ2-3; size: -; V: TRBV7-2; DNA: TGTGCCAGCAGCTTGACAGGGGGTCGGACAGATACGCAGTATTTT; CDR3: CASSLTGGRTDTQYF
D: TRBD1; J: TRBJ2-7; size: -; V: TRBV7-2; DNA: TGTGCCAGCAGCCATGGACAGGTTGGGGGATACGAGCAGTACTTC; CDR3: CASSHGQVGGYEQYF
D: -; J: TRBJ1-2; size: -; V: TRBV5-1; DNA: TGCGCCAGCAGCCCTGGGGAGGGGGGACAACTCAACTATGGCTACACCTTC; CDR3: CASSPGEGGQLNYGYTF
D: -; J: TRBJ2-2; size: -; V: TRBV30; DNA: TGTGCCTGGAGGGAATCAGGAGGAGCAATGGGCGGGGAGCTGTTTTTT; CDR3: CAWRESGGAMGGELFF
D: TRBD1; J: TRBJ2-7; size: -; V: TRBV25-1; DNA: TGTGCCAGCAGTTTGACAGGGGGGAGGTTGTACTTC; CDR3: CASSLTGGRLYF
D: -; J: TRBJ1-2; size: -; V: TRBV2; DNA: TGTGCCAGCAGTGGTGGGCGGGGGAGTACCTTC; CDR3: CASSGGRGSTF
D: TRBD1; J: TRBJ1-4; size: -; V: TRBV7-2; DNA: TGTGCCAGCAGCTCCTCCGGGACAGGGCCGTGGGAACTGTTTTTT; CDR3: CASSSSGTGPWELFF
D: -; J: TRBJ1-6; size: -; V: TRBV25-1; DNA: TGTGCCAGCAGCGTTCCCTTCCTTAATTCACCCCTCCACTTT; CDR3: CASSVPFLNSPLHF
D: -; J: TRBJ2-2; size: -; V: TRBV5-6; DNA: TGTGCCAGCAGCGTGCAGTATACCGGGGAGCTGTTTTTT; CDR3: CASSVQYTGELFF
D: -; J: TRBJ1-1; size: -; V: TRBV28; DNA: TGTGCCAGCAGTTTACAGGGAGGGGAGACTGAAGCTTTCTTT; CDR3: CASSLQGGETEAFF
D: -; J: TRBJ2-6; size: many; V: TRBV6-4; DNA: TGTGCCAGCAGTGACTCTAGCGGCTCTGGGGCCAACGTCCTGACTTTC; CDR3: CASSDSSGSGANVLTF
D: -; J: TRBJ1-1; size: -; V: TRBV5-1; DNA: TGCGCCAGCAGCTTGGACCCAAGGGGGACCACTGAAGCTTTCTTT; CDR3: CASSLDPRGTTEAFF
D: -; J: TRBJ2-7; size: -; V: TRBV18; DNA: TGTGCCAGCTCAGAGGACACCACCTACGAGCAGTACTTC; CDR3: CASSEDTTYEQYF
D: -; J: TRBJ2-2; size: once; V: TRBV5-4; DNA: TGTGCCAGCAGCTTGGTAGACACCGGGGAGCTGTTTTTT; CDR3: CASSLVDTGELFF
D: TRBD1; J: TRBJ2-3; size: -; V: TRBV7-2; DNA: TGTGCCAGCCGGGCAGGGGGTCGGGATACGCAGTATTTT; CDR3: CASRAGGRDTQYF
D: -; J: TRBJ2-7; size: -; V: TRBV7-8; DNA: TGTGCCAGCAGCTTTGGACTCCTAGGCGAGCAGTACTTC; CDR3: CASSFGLLGEQYF
D: TRBD1; J: TRBJ2-3; size: -; V: TRBV7-3; DNA: TGTGCCAGCAGCTCAGGACAGGGGGCTGGAGATACGCAGTATTTT; CDR3: CASSSGQGAGDTQYF
D: TRBD1; J: TRBJ1-5; size: -; V: TRBV28; DNA: TGTGCCAGCAGCTTGGGACAGGGGGTTAATCAGCCCCAGCATTTT; CDR3: CASSLGQGVNQPQHF
D: -; J: TRBJ2-7; size: -; V: TRBV7-9; DNA: TGTGCCAGCAGCTTAACCGCTGTTAGCTCCTACGAGCAGTACTTC; CDR3: CASSLTAVSSYEQYF
D: -; J: TRBJ1-2; size: -; V: TRBV9; DNA: TGTGCCAGCAGCGTAGGCGGCGCTAACTATGGCTACACCTTC; CDR3: CASSVGGANYGYTF
D: TRBD1; J: TRBJ1-5; size: -; V: TRBV18; DNA: TGTGCCAGCTCACCAGACAGGGGCGTTAGCAATCAGCCCCAGCATTTT; CDR3: CASSPDRGVSNQPQHF
D: TRBD1; J: TRBJ2-5; size: -; V: TRBV2; DNA: TGTGCCAGCAGAGGGGGACAGGGGGGATGGACCCAGTACTTC; CDR3: CASRGGQGGWTQYF
D: -; J: TRBJ2-1; size: once; V: TRBV5-8; DNA: TGTGCCAGCGGTAGACTTCCCCACTGGAATGAGCAGTTCTTC; CDR3: CASGRLPHWNEQFF
D: TRBD1; J: TRBJ2-1; size: few; V: TRBV13; DNA: TGTGCCAGCAGTCTGACAGGGGGGAACAATGAGCAGTTCTTC; CDR3: CASSLTGGNNEQFF
D: TRBD2; J: TRBJ2-2; size: -; V: TRBV7-3; DNA: TGTGCCAGCAGGCCGGGACTAGCTAACACCGGGGAGCTGTTTTTT; CDR3: CASRPGLANTGELFF
D: TRBD2; J: TRBJ2-5; size: -; V: TRBV19; DNA: TGTGCCAGTAGTATCCGCCTAGCGGGTCGATATCAAGAGACCCAGTACTTC; CDR3: CASSIRLAGRYQETQYF
D: TRBD1; J: TRBJ2-5; size: -; V: TRBV28; DNA: TGTGCCAGCAGTCCCCAGGGACAGCCCCTTCTTGAGCAGTACTTC; CDR3: CASSPQGQPLLEQYF
D: -; J: TRBJ2-2; size: once; V: TRBV27; DNA: TGTGCCAGCAGTTTAACAGAATACACCGGGGAGCTGTTTTTT; CDR3: CASSLTEYTGELFF
D: -; J: TRBJ2-7; size: once; V: TRBV14; DNA: TGTGCCAGCAGCCAAGAAGACAGGCCCCGGACCTACGAGCAGTACTTC; CDR3: CASSQEDRPRTYEQYF
D: -; J: TRBJ1-4; size: few; V: TRBV7-6; DNA: TGTGCCAGCAGCTTAAACCCAGGGGCCCCAAAGGAAAAACTGTTTTTT; CDR3: CASSLNPGAPKEKLFF
D: -; J: TRBJ1-6; size: -; V: TRBV6-6; DNA: TGTGCCAGCAGTCCCGTTGTGAATTCACCCCTCCACTTT; CDR3: CASSPVVNSPLHF
D: -; J: TRBJ2-5; size: -; V: TRBV7-2; DNA: TGTGCCAGCAGCTTAGCGGGGGGCCAAGAGACCCAGTACTTC; CDR3: CASSLAGGQETQYF
D: TRBD1; J: TRBJ1-5; size: -; V: TRBV7-8; DNA: TGTGCCAGCAGCTTAGAATACAGGGGCGAAAATCAGCCCCAGCATTTT; CDR3: CASSLEYRGENQPQHF
D: TRBD1; J: TRBJ2-1; size: -; V: TRBV5-1; DNA: TGCGCCAGCAGCTTGGCAGGGGGCCAATCCAATGAGCAGTTCTTC; CDR3: CASSLAGGQSNEQFF